This T cell receptor beta chain was sequenced during a study of blood T cell repertoires in COVID-19 (dated by TCRdb to the early 2020s). Background for the entire study: Samples from collaborators originated in the United States, Italy and Spain and spanned both the acute and convalescent phases of COVID-19. The prospective study material was composed of cDNA or gDNA derived from T cells, B-cell-depleted T cells, or PBMCs. Deeply sampled blood TCRbeta repertoires from subjects exposed to, actively infected with, or recovered from COVID-19 were included in the dataset. A freely available public database, intended as a resource for researchers studying the immune response to SARS-CoV-2, is where the repertoires were released. The samples were drawn from two sources: the first 160 participants of the ongoing ImmuneRACE study, and 1,254 subjects contributed by 6 global collaborators. Nearly every sample came with metadata listing a de-identified subject ID, COVID-19 status, age in years and sex. Where available, HLA class I and class II types were taken from metadata supplied by the sample provider and were not determined by assay-based typing.

Unmatched junction bases come to 8, with V trimmed by 5 bases and J by 8 bases. The CDR3 runs 14 residues from the cysteine to the phenylalanine. Here the CDR3 DNA is all that survives: 42 bases in frame from base 1. CDR1 and CDR2 are read off the germline V gene as SGHAT and FQNNGV. Concerning this clone: No antigen is known for it. Per-nucleotide qualities are absent, and no much larger clonotype sits a single base away.

Participants in the prospective study were enrolled through a virtual design, were aged roughly 18 to 90 years, and lived in roughly 26 United States geographic areas. In the prospective study, cohorts were assigned on the basis of participant-reported clinical history obtained from a screening survey and a study questionnaire. In the prospective study, mobile phlebotomists collected whole blood, serum and a nasopharyngeal or oropharyngeal swab from each participant. Prospective study participants could optionally give additional blood draws and questionnaires over an approximately two-month period. Before DNA extraction, prospective study blood samples were shipped either frozen or at room temperature. The paper as a whole reports these results and caveats: The quantity of clinical and demographic metadata differed by source and by participant and was supplied without curation.

TCRbeta CDR3 regions were amplified from genomic DNA by means of the immunoSEQ Assay, a bias-controlled multiplex PCR. On the authors' methods: The number of nucleated cells in each sample was estimated from the amplification of reference gene primers within the assay. To quantify the absolute abundance of each unique TCRbeta CDR3 rearrangement, sequence reads were collapsed and filtered. For each sample, productive Simpson clonality was calculated as the square root of Simpson's diversity index over productive rearrangements. Held by TCRdb, this immuneACCESS table contains in-frame sequences only and omits some clones. Under half of the omission traces to an unresolved V gene where checked; the cause of the rest is unknown. For V, J and clone size, that table is used; D and trimming come from the DNA. For this sample the table gives about 230,000 clones, of which 89% were detected only once. Roughly 4% of the sample is in the top ten clones.

This chain joins TRBV11-2 to TRBJ1-4, with 7 bases aligning to TRBD1. The TCR originated in a woman aged 25 to 45 with acute COVID-19. Sequencing was done on a sample of PBMCs or T cells enriched from blood (not recorded which). The bases read TGTGCCAGCAGCCTTGACAGGGAATGGGAAAAACTGTTTTTT. It encodes CASSLDREWEKLFF. Reference TRBV11-2 and TRBJ1-4 proteins supply the regions before and after the CDR3; the full variable domain is: EAGVAQSPRYKIIEKRQSVAFWCNPISGHATLYWYQQILGQGPKLLIQFQNNGVVDDSQLPKDRFSAERLKGVDSTLKIQPAKLEDSAVYLCASSLDREWEKLFFGSGTQLSVL.